The text below deals with one TCR beta chain. This clonotype was seen more than once but under ten times. This clone's antigen is unknown. Base quality data are lacking; no much larger clone is found one base away. The sample is drawn from a study of CD8+CD57+ T cells in acquired aplastic anemia listed by TCRdb under 2018. About the investigation overall: On average, sorted CD4+ and CD8+ cells yielded around 3.5 ug of extracted DNA, with a range of 0.2 to 27.4 ug. A CD8+CD57+ expansion meant a frequency higher than the mean frequency seen in healthy subjects.

Flow cytometry had shown CD8+CD57+ cell expansion in the patients selected for sequencing. Every patient had a diagnosis of severe acquired aplastic anemia based on International Study of Aplastic Anemia and Agranulocytosis and Camitta criteria. No therapy had been received by the patients at the time of blood sampling. In this study, sorted CD4+ and CD8+ T cells from the blood of healthy subjects and of severe aplastic anemia patients had their TCR repertoires deep-sequenced. Patients were enrolled under clinicaltrials.gov protocols 00001620, 01623167, 00001397, 00071045, 00081523 and 00961064 in the USA. Ficoll-Paque density gradient centrifugation was used to isolate peripheral blood mononuclear cells. Before DNA extraction, CD4+ and CD8+ T cells were sorted with FACS or magnetic beads. Genomic DNA served as template for TCR beta VDJ combination and CDR3 sequence profiling. TCR repertoire sequencing was run on an Illumina HiSeq 2000. The paper's processing steps were these. Repertoire assessment relied on Simpson's diversity index, CDR3 size and DJ length profiles, and TRBV/TRBJ rearrangement plots. The most abundant DNA sequence in the deep sequencing data was taken as the immunodominant clone. CDR3 amino acid sequences were screened for sharing across subjects and were compared with published repertoires and the VDJdb database. TCRdb reprocessed the public reads (quality trimming at Q25 with fastp, clone calling with MiXCR) and kept in-frame beta chains. Rows are unified per CDR3 protein, each entry keeping the most common DNA and genes. TCRdb assigned the V and J calls; the authors' analysis was not used. This sample comprises about 200,000 distinct CDR3 sequences, more than 55% of them detected only once. Roughly three fifths of the sample goes to the ten largest clones.

Spanning cysteine to phenylalanine, the CDR3 consists of 13 amino acids. The kept DNA is CDR3 alone, 39 bases in frame from the first base. The CDR1 and CDR2 encoded by the germline V gene (reference sequence) are SEHNR and FQNEAQ. Relative to germline, V is 3 bases shorter and J is 10 bases shorter, with 13 bases between their ends. What the authors observed across the whole study: Around 30 CD8+ CDR3 sequences were found to be shared between patients and controls, but these sequences appeared to be highly expressed in patients and within the immunodominant clones of the patients. CD8+ Simpson's diversity did not differ significantly between patients and healthy controls (P=0.060).

The chain employs TRBV7-9 and TRBJ2-1, and possibly TRBD2, on 6 matching bases. The receptor comes from a human donor with aplastic anemia. Sequenced material: sorted CD4+, CD8+, or CD8+CD57+ T cells (not recorded which) from PBMCs. The CDR3 sequence is CASSFSREIEQFF. Here is the DNA: TGTGCCAGCAGCTTCTCCCGGGAGATCGAGCAGTTCTTC.